The T cell receptor (beta chain) described here comes from a study of blood T cell repertoires in COVID-19. Study-wide background: Specimens from acute and convalescent COVID-19 originated in the United States, Italy and Spain. Sources were T cells, B-cell-depleted T cells, or PBMCs; the material itself was cDNA or gDNA.

Original processing methods: Estimation of nucleated cell counts relied on the amplification of reference gene primers. TCRdb keeps only in-frame clones here, not all; method: immunoSEQ multiplex PCR. Clone size and V and J calls were adopted from that table, with D and trimming inferred from the DNA. Among about 90,000 clones, 80% were seen once, and the ten largest hold under 13%. This CDR3 region has 14 residues. Trimming removed 3 bases at V and 2 bases at J, with 8 bases between. CDR1 SGHAT and CDR2 FQNNGV come from the germline V gene. The chain uses TRBV11-2 and TRBJ1-3; no clear D gene. The sequenced sample was peripheral blood. This receptor was taken from a woman aged 70-85 years with acute or convalescent COVID-19. The CDR3 reads CASSFPSAGNTIYF. The CDR3 bases are TGTGCCAGCAGCTTCCCCTCAGCTGGAAACACCATATATTTT. Drawing the rest from reference TRBV11-2 and TRBJ1-3, the complete variable domain is EAGVAQSPRYKIIEKRQSVAFWCNPISGHATLYWYQQILGQGPKLLIQFQNNGVVDDSQLPKDRFSAERLKGVDSTLKIQPAKLEDSAVYLCASSFPSAGNTIYFGEGSWLTVV.